The rows below give T cell receptor beta chains drawn from one sample of a study of blood T cell repertoires in COVID-19. Clones were read by immunoSEQ multiplex PCR, and TCRdb kept only the in-frame ones, dropping some. The sample has around 170,000 clones, more than 85% seen once. The specimen sequenced was peripheral blood. These TCRs come from a man between 60 and 70 years old with COVID-19, enrolled during active disease. Both conserved end residues are part of each CDR3. A D gene is named only where the DNA matches it firmly. Size is omitted from some rows. Given values are once, few, many or a class for expanded clones.

j_gene	abundance	v_gene	d_gene	CDR3aa	CDR3nt
TRBJ1-6	-	TRBV6-5	TRBD1	CASRTDRGASPLHF	TGTGCCAGCAGAACTGACAGGGGAGCGTCACCCCTCCACTTT
TRBJ1-3	-	TRBV7-8	TRBD1	CASSIDRAGNTIYF	TGTGCCAGCAGTATCGACAGGGCTGGAAACACCATATATTTT
TRBJ1-4	-	TRBV9	TRBD1	CASSARQGDGGREKLFF	TGTGCCAGCAGCGCCAGACAGGGAGACGGCGGACGAGAAAAACTGTTTTTT
TRBJ2-5	-	TRBV28	-	CATRTVQETQYF	TGTGCCACCCGGACAGTGCAAGAGACCCAGTACTTC
TRBJ2-5	-	TRBV6-2/TRBV6-3	TRBD2	CASSYSRGGGSQETQYF	TGTGCCAGCAGTTACTCCCGAGGCGGGGGGTCCCAAGAGACCCAGTACTTC
TRBJ2-7	-	TRBV5-6	-	CASSLLAGIQEQYF	TGTGCCAGCAGCTTACTCGCCGGGATCCAAGAGCAGTACTTC
TRBJ1-1	once	TRBV19	-	CASSPRRGEWGAFF	TGTGCCAGTAGTCCCAGACGGGGGGAATGGGGAGCTTTCTTT
TRBJ2-7	-	TRBV18	-	CASSRGQPYEQYF	TGTGCCAGCTCGCGGGGACAGCCCTACGAGCAGTACTTC
TRBJ2-7	-	TRBV3-1/TRBV3-2	-	CASSQADTLLGEQYF	TGTGCCAGCAGCCAAGCGGACACCCTCCTCGGCGAGCAGTACTTC
TRBJ2-7	-	TRBV11-2	TRBD1	CASSFTRGQGYEQYF	TGTGCCAGCAGCTTTACCAGGGGACAGGGATACGAGCAGTACTTC
TRBJ2-7	once	TRBV19	TRBD1	CASSLAGGVYEQYF	TGTGCCAGTAGTCTGGCAGGGGGCGTCTACGAGCAGTACTTC
TRBJ2-1	-	TRBV5-4	TRBD1	CASSQGTGKYNEQFF	TGTGCCAGCAGCCAAGGGACAGGGAAATACAATGAGCAGTTCTTC
TRBJ1-5	-	TRBV7-8	TRBD1	CASSSGTVNQPQHF	TGTGCCAGCAGCTCCGGGACAGTGAATCAGCCCCAGCATTTT
TRBJ2-1	-	TRBV9	TRBD2	CASSRSASLAGRYNEQFF	TGTGCCAGCAGCCGATCAGCCTCCCTAGCGGGCCGGTACAATGAGCAGTTCTTC
TRBJ1-1	-	TRBV11-2	-	CASSLGGFNTEAFF	TGTGCCAGCAGCTTGGGGGGTTTTAACACTGAAGCTTTCTTT
TRBJ2-2	-	TRBV25-1	-	CASSESKTANTGELFF	TGTGCCAGCAGTGAATCGAAAACAGCAAACACCGGGGAGCTGTTTTTT
TRBJ1-2	-	TRBV7-2	TRBD1	CASSPAPTGEGGYTF	TGTGCCAGCAGCCCAGCTCCGACAGGGGAGGGAGGCTACACCTTC
TRBJ2-3	-	TRBV5-1	-	CASSLVRTTTDTQYF	TGCGCCAGCAGCTTGGTCCGGACTACCACAGATACGCAGTATTTT
TRBJ1-2	-	TRBV28	TRBD1	CASRPGQASYGYTF	TGTGCCAGCAGGCCGGGACAGGCCTCCTATGGCTACACCTTC
TRBJ2-2	-	TRBV29-1	TRBD2	CSVASGRSTGELFF	TGCAGCGTCGCTAGCGGGAGGTCCACCGGGGAGCTGTTTTTT
TRBJ1-1	-	TRBV5-1	TRBD1	CASSKDRGRPEAFF	TGCGCCAGCAGCAAAGACAGGGGGCGCCCTGAAGCTTTCTTT
TRBJ2-5	-	TRBV11-2	TRBD2	CASSLGGWGGGTQYF	TGTGCCAGCAGCTTAGGAGGTTGGGGGGGAGGGACCCAGTACTTC
TRBJ1-1	-	TRBV7-2	-	CASNLLDRLNTEAFF	TGTGCCAGCAACCTTTTGGACAGATTGAACACTGAAGCTTTCTTT
TRBJ2-5	-	TRBV7-9	-	CASREGVTQYF	TGTGCCAGCAGGGAAGGGGTGACCCAGTACTTC
TRBJ1-5	-	TRBV2	-	CASSDGMPGQPQHF	TGTGCCAGCAGTGATGGCATGCCGGGACAACCCCAGCATTTT
TRBJ1-5	-	TRBV6-2/TRBV6-3	-	CASSQISNQPQHF	TGTGCCAGCAGTCAGATTAGCAATCAGCCCCAGCATTTT
TRBJ1-2	-	TRBV6-5	TRBD1	CASRDRAYGYTF	TGTGCCAGCAGGGACAGGGCCTATGGCTACACCTTC